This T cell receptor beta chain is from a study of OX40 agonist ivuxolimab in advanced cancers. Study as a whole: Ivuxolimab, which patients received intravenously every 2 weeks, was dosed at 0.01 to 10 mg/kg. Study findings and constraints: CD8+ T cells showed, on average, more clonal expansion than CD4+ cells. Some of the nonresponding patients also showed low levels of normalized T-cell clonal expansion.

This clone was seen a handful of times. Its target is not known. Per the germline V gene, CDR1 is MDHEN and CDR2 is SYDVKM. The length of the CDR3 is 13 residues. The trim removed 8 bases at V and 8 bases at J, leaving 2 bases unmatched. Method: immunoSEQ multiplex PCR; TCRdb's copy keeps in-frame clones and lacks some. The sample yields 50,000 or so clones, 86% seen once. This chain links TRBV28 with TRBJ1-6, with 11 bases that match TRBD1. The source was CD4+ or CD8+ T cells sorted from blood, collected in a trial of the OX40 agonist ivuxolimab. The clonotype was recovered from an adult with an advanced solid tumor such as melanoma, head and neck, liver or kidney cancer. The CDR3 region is CASGDRGDSPLHF. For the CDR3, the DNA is TGTGCCAGCGGGGACAGGGGGGATTCACCCCTCCACTTT.